The 20 T cell receptor beta chains presented below share a single source sample, sequenced in a study of long-term antiretroviral therapy in people with HIV. The libraries were made with immunoSEQ v3.0 at survey level. TCRdb's table, derived via immunoSEQ multiplex PCR, lists solely in-frame clones and lacks some. The sample comprises about 35,000 clones, around 94% of which are singletons, and 3.6% rests with the top ten. Sequencing used unsorted PBMCs, obtained 4.1 years after starting antiretroviral therapy. Source of these receptors: a woman aged 45-60 years with HIV.

This chain links TRBV4-1 with TRBJ1-3; D is unresolved. The CDR3 covers 15 residues. Germline values: CDR1 MGHRA, CDR2 YSYEKL. Trimming stripped 4 bases from V and 0 bases from J, with 10 bases between. The CDR3 region is CASSLEGFSGNTIYF. As DNA, the CDR3 is TGCGCCAGCAGCCTAGAGGGCTTCTCTGGAAACACCATATATTTT.

The chain recombines TRBV5-1 with TRBJ2-6, with TRBD2 matching 7 bases. Germline V CDR1 and CDR2: SGHRS, YFSETQ. The CDR3 loop spans 18 amino acids. V dropped 4 bases and J dropped 0; count of bases not matched to a gene: 10. CDR3 sequence: CASSREVAGLSGANVLTF. The CDR3 DNA sequence: TGCGCCAGCAGCCGGGAGGTGGCGGGGCTCTCTGGGGCCAACGTCCTGACTTTC.

DNA of the CDR3: TGTGCCAGCAGGGGGGACAGCCTTCAAGAGACCCAGTACTTC. It codes for CASRGDSLQETQYF. J is TRBJ2-5 and V is TRBV2, with TRBD1 matching over 7 bases. The germline V gene has CDR1 SNHLY and CDR2 FYNNEI. The CDR3 totals 14 residues. J gave up 2 bases and V 6 bases, and 6 bases lay outside the gene matches.

This clone was found once. The chain combines TRBV5-1 with TRBJ2-5, with D tentatively TRBD2 (5 bases). Trimming took 6 bases from V and 5 from J, leaving 14 bases between them. This CDR3 region has 13 residues. Germline values: CDR1 SGHRS, CDR2 YFSETQ. The CDR3 DNA follows: TGCGCCAGCAATCCGGGGTTCAGGGAGACCCAGTACTTC. It is translated as CASNPGFRETQYF.

V and J are TRBV10-3 and TRBJ2-3; possibly TRBD1 or TRBD2 for D (5 bases each). V dropped 4 bases and J dropped 6 bases, with 14 bases sitting between them. The CDR3 spans 14 residues. Germline V gene lookup returns CDR1 ENHRY and CDR2 SYGVKD. As DNA, the CDR3 is TGTGCCATCAGTGTAGGTCTAGAGGGGGATACGCAGTATTTT. Protein product: CAISVGLEGDTQYF.

The rearrangement uses TRBV9 and TRBJ2-3, with a possible D match to TRBD2 (7 bases). In germline, CDR1 is SGDLS, CDR2 YYNGEE. The CDR3 has 15 residues. V dropped 7 bases and J dropped 2 bases, with 17 bases sitting between them. CDR3 sequence (DNA): TGTGCCAGCTCCGCGGGGGCTCTGGTCACAGATACGCAGTATTTT. It translates to CASSAGALVTDTQYF.

V and J are TRBV5-4 and TRBJ1-6, with unresolved D. The CDR3 totals 15 residues. Germline values: CDR1 SGHNT, CDR2 YYREEE (reference sequence). The V gene lost 3 bases and the J gene lost 6 bases, with 13 bases spanning the gap. The CDR3 is CASSWREFPNSPLHF. Written as DNA, the CDR3 is TGTGCCAGCAGCTGGAGAGAATTTCCTAATTCACCCCTCCACTTT.

The CDR3 sequence is CASSYSHPQGARGYTF. The CDR3 coding sequence is TGTGCCAGCAGTTACTCTCACCCGCAGGGGGCGAGAGGCTACACCTTC. The gene calls are TRBV6-5 and TRBJ1-2, with 8 bases matching TRBD1. The CDR3 sequence is 16 residues long. Trimming removed 0 bases from V and 8 bases from J; junction bases left unmatched: 11. The germline V gene has CDR1 MNHEY and CDR2 SVGAGI.

The chain carries TRBV7-2 and TRBJ2-1, with D possibly being TRBD2 (6 bases). In germline, CDR1 is SGHTA, CDR2 FQGNSA. The CDR3 loop spans 15 amino acids. The V end was cut by 5 bases, the J end by 1 base, with 12 bases between. DNA of the CDR3: TGTGCCAGCAGCGACCGGGGGACGTCCTACAATGAGCAGTTCTTC. This sequence encodes CASSDRGTSYNEQFF.

V and J are TRBV4-3 and TRBJ2-7; 15 positions match TRBD2. There are 15 residues in the CDR3. V lost 4 bases, J lost 5 bases, and 3 bases stayed unmatched. CDR1 is LGHNA and CDR2 is YSLEER in the germline V gene. CDR3 in amino acids: CASSRTSGGVDEQYF. CDR3 coding DNA: TGCGCCAGCAGCCGGACTAGCGGGGGGGTAGACGAGCAGTACTTC.

This chain uses TRBV19 with TRBJ1-1; unclear D gene. CDR1 LNHDA and CDR2 SQIVND come from the germline V gene (reference sequence). Trimming cost V 3 bases and J 6 bases, with 5 bases left between them. The CDR3 runs 11 residues. CDR3 sequence reads: CASSIGAEAFF. The CDR3 DNA is TGTGCCAGTAGTATCGGGGCTGAAGCTTTCTTT.

The chain combines TRBV6-6 with TRBJ1-6, with 7 bases that match TRBD1. The CDR3 is made up of 16 amino acids. The V and J ends lost 6 bases and 5 bases, in that order; junction bases with no gene match: 10. Germline V CDR1 and CDR2: MNHNY, SVGAGI (reference sequence). The CDR3 DNA is TGTGCCAGCAGCTCCACGCGTCAGGGGGATAATTCACCCCTCCACTTT. It is translated as CASSSTRQGDNSPLHF.

The J gene is TRBJ1-5, the V gene TRBV6-6, with D possibly being TRBD1 (6 bases). V was trimmed by 2 bases and J by 5 bases, leaving 13 bases between them. Germline V gene sequence: CDR1 MNHNY, CDR2 SVGAGI (reference sequence). This CDR3 is built from 15 residues. CDR3 protein: CASSYQGIEDQPQHF. CDR3 coding DNA: TGTGCCAGCAGTTACCAGGGGATAGAGGATCAGCCCCAGCATTTT.

This chain connects TRBV7-2 to TRBJ1-1; D unresolved. The CDR3 sequence is 16 residues long. Germline values: CDR1 SGHTA, CDR2 FQGNSA. V gave up 1 base and J gave up 3 bases, with 15 bases separating them. CDR3 sequence reads: CASSLEIGLWDTEAFF. For the CDR3, the DNA is TGTGCCAGCAGCTTAGAAATCGGACTCTGGGACACTGAAGCTTTCTTT.

The chain is built from TRBV2 and TRBJ1-2, with 7 positions matching TRBD1. This CDR3 is 14 amino acids long. Germline V gene sequence: CDR1 SNHLY, CDR2 FYNNEI. The J segment lost 4 bases and the V segment lost 1 base, leaving 3 bases of the junction unmatched. The DNA of the CDR3 is TGTGCCAGCAGTGAAGACCGACAGGGCTATGGCTACACCTTC. Translated: CASSEDRQGYGYTF.

J is TRBJ1-2 and V is TRBV27; 7 positions match TRBD1. This CDR3 contains 14 residues. J lost 4 bases, V lost 4 bases, and 6 bases had no gene match. Germline loops: CDR1 MNHEY, CDR2 SMNVEV (reference sequence). CDR3 nucleotides: TGTGCCAGCAGTTCGTACGACAGGGCCTATGGCTACACCTTC. It encodes CASSSYDRAYGYTF.

The chain carries TRBV7-9 and TRBJ2-2; a weak D match, TRBD1 (7 bases). Deletions cut 5 bases from V and 4 bases from J, with 17 bases between. Germline V lookup: CDR1 SEHNR, CDR2 FQNEAQ (reference sequence). There are 16 residues in the CDR3. CDR3 protein: CASSQGGGSSTGELFF. The CDR3 coding sequence is TGTGCCAGCAGCCAGGGGGGCGGGTCGTCCACCGGGGAGCTGTTTTTT. The full variable domain, in which reference TRBV7-9 and TRBJ2-2 provide the parts outside the CDR3, is DTGVSQNPRHKITKRGQNVTFRCDPISEHNRLYWYRQTLGQGPEFLTYFQNEAQLEKSRLLSDRFSAERPKGSFSTLEIQRTEQGDSAMYLCASSQGGGSSTGELFFGEGSRLTVL.

As concerns this clone: The junction departs from germline at one end; a sequencing error may be responsible. V is TRBV11-2 and J is TRBJ2-7; possibly TRBD2 for D (6 bases). The germline V gene encodes CDR1 SGHAT and CDR2 FQNNGV. The CDR3 contains 11 residues. Written as DNA, the CDR3 is TGTGCCAGCAGCTTAACAACTAGCTGGAACTTC. Amino acid sequence: CASSLTTSWNF. Based on the CDR3 plus reference TRBV11-2 and TRBJ2-7, the full variable domain is EAGVAQSPRYKIIEKRQSVAFWCNPISGHATLYWYQQILGQGPKLLIQFQNNGVVDDSQLPKDRFSAERLKGVDSTLKIQPAKLEDSAVYLCASSLTTSWNFGPGTRLTVT.

The V and J genes are TRBV7-9 and TRBJ2-2; TRBD2 is a possible D gene (5 bases). V was shortened by 8 bases and J by 4 bases, with 14 bases between the two germline ends. The CDR3 is made up of 14 amino acids. Germline V gives CDR1 SEHNR, CDR2 FQNEAQ (reference sequence). CDR3 in amino acids: CASAAPGVTGELFF. The CDR3 DNA reads as TGTGCCAGCGCCGCCCCCGGGGTCACCGGGGAGCTGTTTTTT.

The chain links TRBV6-5 to TRBJ1-5, with D maybe TRBD1 (5 bases). The V end was cut by 6 bases, the J end by 5 bases, with 11 bases between. The CDR3 is 13 residues long. Germline V gene sequence: CDR1 MNHEY, CDR2 SVGAGI. The CDR3 coding sequence is TGTGCCAGCAGAAGGGGTTTCGATCAGCCCCAGCATTTT. It encodes CASRRGFDQPQHF.